This T cell receptor (beta chain) comes out of a study of glioma-infiltrating T cells after dendritic cell vaccination. Selection required adequate fresh-frozen tumor tissue plus more than two years' survival data. Isocitrate dehydrogenase mutation was absent in all glioblastoma patients. In its sample, this clone was seen a few times. Its antigen is as yet unknown. Using immunoSEQ multiplex PCR, the repertoire was profiled, and TCRdb retains in-frame clones only, with some absent. This repertoire shows roughly 96,000 clones, 75% to 85% found once; its top ten account for roughly 5.7%. Regarding the study as a whole: Complete blood and tumor specimen sets were limited to few patients.

Losses at the gene ends were 8 bases for V and 7 bases for J; bases not matched to a gene: 7. In germline, CDR1 is MDHEN, CDR2 SYDVKM. The CDR3 contains 13 residues. The genes are TRBV28 and TRBJ2-2, with 7 bases aligning to TRBD2. The sample was blood, taken before dendritic cell vaccination. The sequence came from a human donor with glioblastoma. In nucleotides, the CDR3 is TGTGCCAGCCGTCCCGGGGGGATCGGGGAGCTGTTTTTT. This codes for CASRPGGIGELFF.